These 16 T cell receptor beta chains originate from one sample sequenced in a study of blood T cell repertoires in COVID-19. The data were produced by immunoSEQ multiplex PCR, yet TCRdb's version contains in-frame clones alone and is incomplete. The sample has around 30,000 clones, approximately 93% seen once. Sequences were obtained from peripheral blood. The receptors here all came from a male donor with active COVID-19.

This clone was detected once. The chain recombines TRBV7-2 with TRBJ2-1; TRBD1 matches 8 bases. This CDR3 region has 15 residues. Per germline, CDR1 SGHTA and CDR2 FQGNSA. The V and J ends lost 5 bases and 5 bases, in that order; junction bases with no gene match: 8. DNA of the CDR3: TGTGCCAGCAGCAAAGGAGGGACAGGAAACAATGAGCAGTTCTTC. Residues: CASSKGGTGNNEQFF.

The rearrangement links TRBV3-1 (or the pseudogene TRBV3-2) to TRBJ1-2, with a tentative D call TRBD1 (5 bases). Between the trimmed V and J ends, which lost 6 bases and 2 bases, there was a span of 13 bases. The CDR3 sequence is 14 residues long. Per germline, CDR1 LGHDT and CDR2 YNNKEL (reference sequence). The CDR3 is CASSPAGPNYGYTF. The CDR3 DNA reads as TGTGCCAGCAGTCCAGCGGGACCCAACTATGGCTACACCTTC.

In the case of this clone: The junction and the germline gene differ at one end; a read error may be behind it. The sample contains more than one DNA sequence encoding this CDR3. The rearrangement links TRBV14 to TRBJ1-4; TRBD1 is a possible D gene (5 bases). Germline V lookup: CDR1 SGHDN, CDR2 FVKESK. This CDR3 comprises 15 residues. CDR3 sequence (DNA): TGTGCCAGCAGTCAAGCTGGGACTGGTCGGGTAAAACTGTTTTTT. This codes for CASSQAGTGRVKLFF.

V gene TRBV5-1 combines with J gene TRBJ1-4; 7 nucleotides match TRBD1. CDR3 size: 15 residues. The V gene end was trimmed by 4 bases and the J gene end by 6 bases; junction bases not matched to a gene: 9. Germline values: CDR1 SGHRS, CDR2 YFSETQ. The CDR3 sequence is CASSGDSRSDEKLFF. Written as DNA, the CDR3 is TGCGCCAGCAGCGGGGACAGTCGCTCCGATGAAAAACTGTTTTTT.

The V and J genes are TRBV18 and TRBJ1-5; D is unclear. V gave up 3 bases and J gave up 3 bases, with 9 bases separating them. The CDR3 sequence is 14 residues long. Per the germline V gene, CDR1 is KGHSH and CDR2 is LQKENI. In nucleotides, the CDR3 is TGTGCCAGCTCACCCGCCGAGTACAATCAGCCCCAGCATTTT. It specifies CASSPAEYNQPQHF.

The J gene is TRBJ1-1, the V gene TRBV19; D not resolved. The CDR3 runs 13 residues. With 5 bases removed from V and 0 bases from J, the gap between germline ends came to 7 bases. Germline assignment: CDR1 LNHDA and CDR2 SQIVND (reference sequence). CDR3 region: CASSSQMNTEAFF. In nucleotides, the CDR3 is TGTGCCAGTAGTTCCCAGATGAACACTGAAGCTTTCTTT.

This chain links TRBV11-2 with TRBJ2-1; the match to TRBD2 covers 8 bases. The CDR3 totals 15 residues. The trim removed 2 bases at V and 4 bases at J, leaving 4 bases unmatched. CDR1 is SGHAT and CDR2 is FQNNGV in the germline V gene. As DNA, the CDR3 is TGTGCCAGCAGCTTAACCCGGGGGGGTTACAATGAGCAGTTCTTC. Residues: CASSLTRGGYNEQFF. The full variable domain, completed using reference TRBV11-2 and TRBJ2-1, is EAGVAQSPRYKIIEKRQSVAFWCNPISGHATLYWYQQILGQGPKLLIQFQNNGVVDDSQLPKDRFSAERLKGVDSTLKIQPAKLEDSAVYLCASSLTRGGYNEQFFGPGTRLTVL.

The V call is TRBV28, the J call TRBJ1-1; 7 bases match TRBD1. CDR3 length: 15 residues. V shed 3 bases and J 3 bases; nucleotides not matched to a gene: 7. Germline CDR1 MDHEN, CDR2 SYDVKM. Here the CDR3 reads CASSFPQGQHTEAFF. The CDR3 coding sequence is TGTGCCAGCAGTTTCCCCCAGGGACAGCACACTGAAGCTTTCTTT.

This chain uses TRBV6-5 with TRBJ2-6; 8 positions match TRBD1. From germline, CDR1 is MNHEY and CDR2 SVGAGI. The CDR3 extends over 15 amino acids. Germline trimming cut 6 bases from V and 2 bases from J; bases unmatched to any gene: 3. The CDR3 DNA reads as TGTGCCAGCAGGGCGACAGGGGCTGGGGCCAACGTCCTGACTTTC. Translated: CASRATGAGANVLTF.

The rearrangement links TRBV4-3 to TRBJ1-6, with a weak D call TRBD1 (6 bases). Trimming left V 0 bases short and J 6 bases short, with 18 bases between. CDR3 length: 18 residues. Germline V gene lookup returns CDR1 LGHNA and CDR2 YSLEER. CDR3 loop: CASSQEGFRGKGNSPLHF. The DNA for the CDR3 is TGCGCCAGCAGCCAAGAAGGGTTTAGGGGGAAGGGTAATTCACCCCTCCACTTT.

The chain links TRBV7-6 to TRBJ1-4, with D uncertain. Trimming stripped 5 bases from V and 3 bases from J, with 13 bases between. Per the germline V gene, CDR1 is SGHVS and CDR2 is FNYEAQ. The CDR3 extends over 15 amino acids. CDR3 in amino acids: CASSATINANEKLFF. The CDR3 DNA follows: TGTGCCAGCAGCGCAACTATAAACGCTAATGAAAAACTGTTTTTT.

This chain connects TRBV5-1 to TRBJ2-3, with 7 bases lining up with TRBD2. Germline CDR1 reads SGHRS; CDR2 reads YFSETQ. Germline trimming cut 5 bases from V and 2 bases from J; bases unmatched to any gene: 5. CDR3 size: 14 residues. The CDR3 bases are TGCGCCAGCAGGAGGACTAGTGACACAGATACGCAGTATTTT. It is translated as CASRRTSDTDTQYF.

This rearrangement joins TRBV6-2 or TRBV6-3 to TRBJ1-2; TRBD1 might be the D (5 bases). This CDR3 comprises 14 residues. Looked up from germline, CDR1 is MNHEY and CDR2 is SVGEGT. Deletions cut 5 bases from V and 0 bases from J, with 10 bases between. CDR3 sequence reads: CASSKAGTNYGYTF. The CDR3 coding sequence is TGTGCCAGCAGTAAAGCAGGGACTAACTATGGCTACACCTTC.

This chain joins TRBV7-9 and TRBJ2-7; TRBD1 matches 8 bases. CDR3 length: 13 residues. J gave up 4 bases and V 1 base, and 0 bases lay outside the gene matches. Germline V CDR1 and CDR2: SEHNR, FQNEAQ (reference sequence). CDR3 DNA: TGTGCCAGCAGCTTAGACAGGGGGTACGAGCAGTACTTC. This encodes CASSLDRGYEQYF.

This clone was detected only once. This chain links TRBV11-2 with TRBJ1-2; D is uncertain. Germline V gene data show CDR1 as SGHAT and CDR2 as FQNNGV. CDR3 length equals 14 residues. The germline V and J ends were trimmed by 5 bases and 9 bases, with 19 bases remaining between them. The CDR3 coding sequence is TGTGCCAGCAGCACCCGTCCCGGGTTCTCAAGCTACACCTTC. Translation gives CASSTRPGFSSYTF.

This clone showed up just once. J is TRBJ2-7 and V is TRBV2; 8 bases fit TRBD1. The CDR3 has 14 amino acids. Germline V lookup: CDR1 SNHLY, CDR2 FYNNEI. V was clipped by 10 bases and J by 0 bases; unmatched bases: 8. The CDR3: CATSRDRISYEQYF. CDR3 bases: TGTGCCACCTCCCGGGACAGGATCTCCTACGAGCAGTACTTC.